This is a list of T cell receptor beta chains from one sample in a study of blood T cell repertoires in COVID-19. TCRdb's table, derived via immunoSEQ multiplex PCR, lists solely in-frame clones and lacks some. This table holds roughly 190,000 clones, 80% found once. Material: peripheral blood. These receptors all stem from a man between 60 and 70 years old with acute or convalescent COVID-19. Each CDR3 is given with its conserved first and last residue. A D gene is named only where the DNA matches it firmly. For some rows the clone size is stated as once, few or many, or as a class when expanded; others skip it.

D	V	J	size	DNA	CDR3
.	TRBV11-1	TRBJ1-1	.	TGTGCCAGCAGCCGACTTATAGACAGGATCGTCACTGAAGCTTTCTTT	CASSRLIDRIVTEAFF
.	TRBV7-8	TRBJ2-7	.	TGTGCCAGCACCCACATGAAAAGACAGATTAACGAGCAGTACTTC	CASTHMKRQINEQYF
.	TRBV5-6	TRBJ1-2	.	TGTGCCAGCAGCCCCAACACAGGGTCCTGGGATGGCTACACCTTC	CASSPNTGSWDGYTF
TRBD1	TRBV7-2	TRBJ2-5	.	TGTGCCAGCAGCTGGACAGGGGGAGAGACCCAGTACTTC	CASSWTGGETQYF
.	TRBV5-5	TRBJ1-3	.	TGTGCCAGCAGCTTGGTGCTCAGGGAAGACACCATATATTTT	CASSLVLREDTIYF
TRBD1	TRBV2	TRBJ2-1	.	TGTGCCAGCAGTGTGAATTCCAGGGGGTGGGGTGAGCAGTTCTTC	CASSVNSRGWGEQFF
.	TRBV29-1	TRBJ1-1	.	TGCAGCGCTGATGGACAGTTGAACACTGAAGCTTTCTTT	CSADGQLNTEAFF
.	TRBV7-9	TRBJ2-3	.	TGTGCCAGCAGCTTAGGAGGGGGGGCCGAGGCAGATACGCAGTATTTT	CASSLGGGAEADTQYF
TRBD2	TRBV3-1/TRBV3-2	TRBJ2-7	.	TGTGCCAGCAGCCAGGGACTAGCGGGAGGGGAGGAGCAGTACTTC	CASSQGLAGGEEQYF
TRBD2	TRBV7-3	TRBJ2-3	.	TGTGCCAGCAGCCCAGGGACTAGCGGGACCACGCAGTATTTT	CASSPGTSGTTQYF
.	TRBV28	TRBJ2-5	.	TGTGCCAGCAGTTCCCGCGGGTCCATCGATACCCAGTACTTC	CASSSRGSIDTQYF
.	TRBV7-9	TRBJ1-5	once	TGTGCCAGCAGCTCAGCCAGGGTGGGGAACCTCAATCAGCCCCAGCATTTT	CASSSARVGNLNQPQHF
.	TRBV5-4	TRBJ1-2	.	TGTGCCAGCAGCTTAGACACTAGCTATGGCTACACCTTC	CASSLDTSYGYTF
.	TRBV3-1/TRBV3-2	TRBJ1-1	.	TGTGCCAGCAGCCAAGATTTCGGGGCTGAAGCTTTCTTT	CASSQDFGAEAFF
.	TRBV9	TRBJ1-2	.	TGTGCCAGCAGCGTAGAACAGGAGGGTGGCTACACCTTC	CASSVEQEGGYTF
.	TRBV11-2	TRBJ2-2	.	TGTGCCAGCAGCTCTCTACGGGGGACAGACAACACCGGGGAGCTGTTTTTT	CASSSLRGTDNTGELFF
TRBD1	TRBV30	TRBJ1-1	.	TGTGCCTGGAGTCTGACGGACAGGGCGAGCACTGAAGCTTTCTTT	CAWSLTDRASTEAFF
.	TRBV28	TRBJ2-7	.	TGTGCCAGCAGTCTACAAGGGGGATCCTATGAGCAGTACTTC	CASSLQGGSYEQYF
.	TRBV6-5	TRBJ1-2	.	TGTGCCAGCAGTTACAGGGGGATAAACTATGGCTACACCTTC	CASSYRGINYGYTF
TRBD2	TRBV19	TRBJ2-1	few	TGTGCCAGTGCCGCCACTAGCGGGAGGGCCGATGAGCAGTTCTTC	CASAATSGRADEQFF
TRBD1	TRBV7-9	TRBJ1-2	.	TGTGCCAGCAGCTTAGCGGGGGACAGGGTATCCTATGGCTACACCTTC	CASSLAGDRVSYGYTF
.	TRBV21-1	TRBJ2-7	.	TGTGCCAGCAGCAATGAGGTTTACGAGCAGTACTTC	CASSNEVYEQYF
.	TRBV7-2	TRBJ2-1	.	TGTGCCAGCAGCTTATTTTGGCGGGGCAACTCCTACAATGAGCAGTTCTTC	CASSLFWRGNSYNEQFF
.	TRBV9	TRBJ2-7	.	TGTGCCAGCAGCGTAGGACAGGCCAGCTCCTACGAGCAGTACTTC	CASSVGQASSYEQYF
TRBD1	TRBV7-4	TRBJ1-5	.	TGTGCCAGCAGCCGCCCGAGGGACAGGGGGCGTCGAAATAGCAATCAGCCCCAGCATTTT	CASSRPRDRGRRNSNQPQHF
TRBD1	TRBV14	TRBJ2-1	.	TGTGCCAGCAGCCAATCACCGGGACAGGGGGGCAATGAGCAGTTCTTC	CASSQSPGQGGNEQFF
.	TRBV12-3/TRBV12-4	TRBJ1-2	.	TGTGCCAGCAGTTTTACGGTGAACTATGGCTACACCTTC	CASSFTVNYGYTF
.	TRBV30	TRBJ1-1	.	TGTGCCTGGAATGAGGATATGAACACTGAAGCTTTCTTT	CAWNEDMNTEAFF
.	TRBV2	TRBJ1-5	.	TGTACCAGCAGTGCTGGGCAGGGAAGTCAGCCCCAGCATTTT	CTSSAGQGSQPQHF
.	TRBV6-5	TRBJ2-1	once	TGTGCCAGCAGTTCGGGACTTTACAATGAGCAGTTCTTC	CASSSGLYNEQFF
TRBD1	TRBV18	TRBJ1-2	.	TGTGCCAGCTCACCTTTGTCGGGACAGGGTGGAGGCTACACCTTC	CASSPLSGQGGGYTF
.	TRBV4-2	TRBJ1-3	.	TGTGCCAGCAGCCAAGAGTTGCCAGGAGGAAACACCATATATTTT	CASSQELPGGNTIYF